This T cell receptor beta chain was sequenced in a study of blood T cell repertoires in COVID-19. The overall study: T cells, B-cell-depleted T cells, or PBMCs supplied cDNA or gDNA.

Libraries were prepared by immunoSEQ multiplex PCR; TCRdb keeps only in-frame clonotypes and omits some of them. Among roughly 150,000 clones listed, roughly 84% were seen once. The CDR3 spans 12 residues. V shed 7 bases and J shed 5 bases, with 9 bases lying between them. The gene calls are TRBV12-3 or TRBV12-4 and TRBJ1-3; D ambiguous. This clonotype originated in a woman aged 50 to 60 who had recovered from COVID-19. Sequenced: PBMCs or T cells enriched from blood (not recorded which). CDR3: CASNRVRNTIYF. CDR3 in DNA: TGTGCCAGCAACCGGGTCAGAAACACCATATATTTT.